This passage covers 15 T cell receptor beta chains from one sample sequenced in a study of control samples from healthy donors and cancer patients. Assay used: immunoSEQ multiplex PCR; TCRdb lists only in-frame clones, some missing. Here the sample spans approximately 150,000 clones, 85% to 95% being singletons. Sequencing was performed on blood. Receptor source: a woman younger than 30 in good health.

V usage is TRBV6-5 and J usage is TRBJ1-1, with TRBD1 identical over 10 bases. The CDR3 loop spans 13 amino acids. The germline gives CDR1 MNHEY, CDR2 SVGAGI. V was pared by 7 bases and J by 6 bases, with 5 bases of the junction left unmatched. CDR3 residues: CASNRDRGPEAFF. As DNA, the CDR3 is TGTGCCAGCAACAGGGACAGGGGACCTGAAGCTTTCTTT.

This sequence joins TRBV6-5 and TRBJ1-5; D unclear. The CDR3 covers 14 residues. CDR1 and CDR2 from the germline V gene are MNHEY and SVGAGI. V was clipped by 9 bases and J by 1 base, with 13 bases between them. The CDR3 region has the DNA TGTGCCAGTTGCATGGCAGGAAGCAATCAGCCCCAGCATTTT. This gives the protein CASCMAGSNQPQHF.

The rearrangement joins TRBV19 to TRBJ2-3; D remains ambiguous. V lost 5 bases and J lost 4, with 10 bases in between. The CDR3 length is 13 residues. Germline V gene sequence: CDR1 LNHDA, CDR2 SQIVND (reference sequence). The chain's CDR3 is CASSPYLSDTQYF. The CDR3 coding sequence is TGTGCCAGTAGTCCCTACTTGTCAGATACGCAGTATTTT. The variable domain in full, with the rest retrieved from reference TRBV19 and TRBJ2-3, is DGGITQSPKYLFRKEGQNVTLSCEQNLNHDAMYWYRQDPGQGLRLIYYSQIVNDFQKGDIAEGYSVSREKKESFPLTVTSAQKNPTAFYLCASSPYLSDTQYFGPGTRLTVL.

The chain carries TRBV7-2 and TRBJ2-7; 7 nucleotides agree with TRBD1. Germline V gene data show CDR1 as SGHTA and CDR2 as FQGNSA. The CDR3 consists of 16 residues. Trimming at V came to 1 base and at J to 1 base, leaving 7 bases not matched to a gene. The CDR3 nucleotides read TGTGCCAGCAGCTTAGGACAGGGAGCCGTTTCCTACGAGCAGTACTTC. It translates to CASSLGQGAVSYEQYF.

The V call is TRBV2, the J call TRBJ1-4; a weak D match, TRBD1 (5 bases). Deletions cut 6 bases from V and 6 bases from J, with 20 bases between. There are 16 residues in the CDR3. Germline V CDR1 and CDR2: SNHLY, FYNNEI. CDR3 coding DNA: TGTGCCAGCAGGGGGCCTGGAAGAAAGGTTTATGAAAAACTGTTTTTT. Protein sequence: CASRGPGRKVYEKLFF.

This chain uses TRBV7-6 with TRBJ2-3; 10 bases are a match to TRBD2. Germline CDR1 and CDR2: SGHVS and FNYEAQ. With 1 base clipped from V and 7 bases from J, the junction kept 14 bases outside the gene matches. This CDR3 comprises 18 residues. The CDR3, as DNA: TGTGCCAGCAGCTTAGAAATTGAACTAGCGGGGACCAAAAATACGCAGTATTTT. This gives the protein CASSLEIELAGTKNTQYF.

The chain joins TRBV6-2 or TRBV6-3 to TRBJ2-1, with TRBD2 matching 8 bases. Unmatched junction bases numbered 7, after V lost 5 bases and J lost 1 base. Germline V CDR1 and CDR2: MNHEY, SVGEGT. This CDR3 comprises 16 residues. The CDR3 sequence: CASSRRTSSSYNEQFF. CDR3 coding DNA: TGTGCCAGCAGTAGGAGGACTAGCTCGTCCTACAATGAGCAGTTCTTC.

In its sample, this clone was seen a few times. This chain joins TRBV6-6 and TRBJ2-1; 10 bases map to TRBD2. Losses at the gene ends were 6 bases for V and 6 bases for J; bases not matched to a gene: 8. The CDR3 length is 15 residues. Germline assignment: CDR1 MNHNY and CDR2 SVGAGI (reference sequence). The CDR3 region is CASRATSGLLNEQFF. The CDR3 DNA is TGTGCCAGCAGGGCGACTAGCGGGTTACTCAATGAGCAGTTCTTC.

The CDR3 protein is CASSQTGTYGYTF. The CDR3 region has the DNA TGTGCCAGCAGCCAGACAGGGACCTATGGCTACACCTTC. The chain recombines TRBV7-8 with TRBJ1-2; TRBD1 aligns across 7 bases. CDR3 length: 13 amino acids. The V and J ends lost 5 bases and 4 bases, in that order; junction bases with no gene match: 4. Germline V gene lookup returns CDR1 SGHVS and CDR2 FQNEAQ. Drawing the rest from reference TRBV7-8 and TRBJ1-2, the complete variable domain is GAGVSQSPRYKVAKRGQDVALRCDPISGHVSLFWYQQALGQGPEFLTYFQNEAQLDKSGLPSDRFFAERPEGSVSTLKIQRTQQEDSAVYLCASSQTGTYGYTFGSGTRLTVV.

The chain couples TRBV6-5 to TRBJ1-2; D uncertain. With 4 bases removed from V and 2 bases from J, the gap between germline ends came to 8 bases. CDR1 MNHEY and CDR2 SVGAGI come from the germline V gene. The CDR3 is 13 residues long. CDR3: CASSSDTNYGYTF. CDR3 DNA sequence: TGTGCCAGCAGTTCCGACACGAACTATGGCTACACCTTC.

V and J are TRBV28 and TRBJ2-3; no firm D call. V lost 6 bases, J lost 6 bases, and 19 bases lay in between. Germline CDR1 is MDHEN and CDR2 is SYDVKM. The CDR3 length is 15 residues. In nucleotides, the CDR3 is TGTGCCAGCAGCCAAACGGTTATGGGAATGGATACGCAGTATTTT. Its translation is CASSQTVMGMDTQYF.

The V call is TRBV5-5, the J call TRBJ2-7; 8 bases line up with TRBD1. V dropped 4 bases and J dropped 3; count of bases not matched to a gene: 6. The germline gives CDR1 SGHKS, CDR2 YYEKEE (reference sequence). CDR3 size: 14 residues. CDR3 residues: CASSLRTGLYEQYF. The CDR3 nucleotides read TGTGCCAGCAGCCTTCGGACAGGGCTCTACGAGCAGTACTTC.

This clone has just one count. CDR3 residues: CASSEGNDGNTIYF. The DNA for the CDR3 is TGTGCCAGCTCCGAGGGGAATGATGGAAACACCATATATTTT. V and J are TRBV7-8 and TRBJ1-3; possibly TRBD1 for D (5 bases). Germline lookup yields CDR1 SGHVS and CDR2 FQNEAQ. The V and J ends lost 8 bases and 3 bases respectively, with 14 bases between them. This CDR3 region has 14 residues.

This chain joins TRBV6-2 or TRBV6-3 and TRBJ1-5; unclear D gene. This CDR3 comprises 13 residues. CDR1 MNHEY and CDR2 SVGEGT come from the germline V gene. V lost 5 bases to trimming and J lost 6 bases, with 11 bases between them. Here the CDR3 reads CASSRMVGQPQHF. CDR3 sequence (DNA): TGTGCCAGCAGTCGTATGGTGGGTCAGCCCCAGCATTTT.

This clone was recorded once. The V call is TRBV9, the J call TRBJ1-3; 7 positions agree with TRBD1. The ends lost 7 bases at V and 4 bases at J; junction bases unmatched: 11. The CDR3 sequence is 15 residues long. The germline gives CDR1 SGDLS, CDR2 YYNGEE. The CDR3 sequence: CASGSGGAPGNTIYF. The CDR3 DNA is TGTGCCAGCGGGTCAGGGGGTGCTCCGGGAAACACCATATATTTT.